The 25 T cell receptor beta chains given below trace back to one sample, sequenced in a study of long-term antiretroviral therapy in people with HIV. At survey level, the immunoSEQ assay was run in its v3.0 version. Sequencing was performed with immunoSEQ multiplex PCR; in TCRdb, only in-frame clones are kept and a portion is missing. Of roughly 28,000 clones listed, around 96% are singletons. Source: unsorted PBMCs, taken 5.3 years after starting antiretroviral therapy. These receptors were collected from a man aged 30 to 39 with HIV.

J is TRBJ2-7 and V is TRBV6-5, with 9 bases aligning to TRBD1. The germline CDR1 and CDR2 sequences are MNHEY and SVGAGI. After removal of 4 bases from V and 5 bases from J, the junction contained 3 bases not matched to a gene. The CDR3 spans 13 residues. CDR3 protein: CASSWGQGNEQYF. In DNA form, the CDR3 reads TGTGCCAGCAGTTGGGGACAGGGAAACGAGCAGTACTTC.

The chain carries TRBV5-1 and TRBJ1-3; D is undetermined. CDR3 length: 15 amino acids. The V gene lost 0 bases and the J gene lost 0 bases, with 7 bases spanning the gap. Germline V gene sequence: CDR1 SGHRS, CDR2 YFSETQ. The CDR3 DNA follows: TGCGCCAGCAGCTTGGGAAGCGTCTCTGGAAACACCATATATTTT. Protein product: CASSLGSVSGNTIYF.

The chain has TRBV9 and TRBJ2-7, with D possibly being TRBD2 (5 bases). Germline V gene data show CDR1 as SGDLS and CDR2 as YYNGEE. This CDR3 is 13 amino acids long. Deletions cut 7 bases from V and 4 bases from J, with 15 bases between. CDR3 DNA sequence: TGTGCCAGCTCCGCTGACGGGGATTACGAGCAGTACTTC. This sequence encodes CASSADGDYEQYF.

V gene TRBV6-1 combines with J gene TRBJ1-4, with D tentatively TRBD1 (6 bases). Germline CDR1 reads MNHNS; CDR2 reads SASEGT. This CDR3 comprises 15 residues. V shed 8 bases and J shed 8 bases, with 21 bases lying between them. CDR3 loop: CASPTWGGLGEKLFF. CDR3 in DNA: TGTGCCAGCCCTACATGGGGGGGGCTTGGGGAAAAACTGTTTTTT.

This rearrangement joins TRBV4-2 to TRBJ2-7, with 9 bases that match TRBD1. V was clipped by 0 bases and J by 6 bases; unmatched bases: 6. Germline CDR1 LGHNA, CDR2 YNFKEQ. The CDR3 runs to 15 residues. The CDR3 bases are TGTGCCAGCAGCCAAGATCTCGAGACAGGGGGCGAGCAGTACTTC. The encoded protein is CASSQDLETGGEQYF.

The V and J genes are TRBV14 and TRBJ1-2; D perhaps matches TRBD1 (5 bases). Per the germline V gene, CDR1 is SGHDN and CDR2 is FVKESK. V lost 4 bases and J lost 5, with 20 bases in between. CDR3 length equals 16 residues. CDR3 loop: CASSRGGQGANYGYTF. As DNA, the CDR3 is TGTGCCAGCAGCCGGGGTGGTCAGGGAGCAAATTATGGCTACACCTTC.

The rearrangement uses TRBV5-1 and TRBJ2-5; perhaps TRBD2 as D (6 bases). Trimming cost V 0 bases and J 0 bases, with 12 bases left between them. The CDR3 contains 16 residues. The germline V gene encodes CDR1 SGHRS and CDR2 YFSETQ. Here the CDR3 reads CASSLGDFFDQETQYF. The DNA for the CDR3 is TGCGCCAGCAGCTTGGGGGACTTCTTTGACCAAGAGACCCAGTACTTC.

The V gene is TRBV7-9, the J gene TRBJ2-1; 10 bases map to TRBD2. This CDR3 is 18 amino acids long. Germline CDR1 and CDR2: SEHNR and FQNEAQ (reference sequence). With V trimmed by 1 base and J by 1 base, 7 bases remained unmatched. CDR3 sequence (DNA): TGTGCCAGCAGCTTAGGACTAGCGGGCGTACAGTCCTACAATGAGCAGTTCTTC. Amino acids: CASSLGLAGVQSYNEQFF.

The V gene is TRBV5-4, the J gene TRBJ2-2, with 7 bases that match TRBD2. CDR3 length equals 15 residues. Germline CDR1 is SGHNT and CDR2 is YYREEE (reference sequence). Unmatched junction bases numbered 5, after V lost 3 bases and J lost 3 bases. CDR3 amino acids: CASSSGRGDTGELFF. CDR3 nucleotides: TGTGCCAGCAGCTCCGGACGGGGGGACACCGGGGAGCTGTTTTTT.

The V gene is TRBV6-6, the J gene TRBJ1-5; TRBD1 might be the D (5 bases). In germline, CDR1 is MNHNY, CDR2 SVGAGI (reference sequence). This CDR3 has 15 residues. The V end was cut by 7 bases, the J end by 1 base, with 14 bases between. CDR3 in DNA: TGTGCCAGCATTCCCCAGGGTCCGAGCAATCAGCCCCAGCATTTT. This encodes CASIPQGPSNQPQHF.

V and J are TRBV27 and TRBJ2-1; tentative D call: TRBD2 (5 bases). The germline gives CDR1 MNHEY, CDR2 SMNVEV (reference sequence). CDR3 length: 14 residues. Trimming stripped 3 bases from V and 3 bases from J, with 9 bases between. This CDR3 is CASSFSGDYNEQFF. CDR3 nucleotides: TGTGCCAGCAGTTTTTCCGGGGACTACAATGAGCAGTTCTTC.

This chain links TRBV4-1 with TRBJ1-2, with TRBD1 matching over 9 bases. Germline V gives CDR1 MGHRA, CDR2 YSYEKL. The V and J ends lost 6 bases and 7 bases, in that order; junction bases with no gene match: 6. The CDR3 sequence is 13 residues long. The CDR3 reads CASSLTGGSGYTF. DNA of the CDR3: TGCGCCAGCAGTCTTACAGGGGGCTCTGGCTACACCTTC.

This clone was seen just once. The V gene is TRBV9, the J gene TRBJ2-1; D possibly matches TRBD1 or TRBD2 (6 bases each). Germline CDR1 and CDR2: SGDLS and YYNGEE. The length of the CDR3 is 17 residues. The V gene lost 3 bases and the J gene lost 4 bases, with 20 bases spanning the gap. CDR3 amino acids: CASSAEGRGKAYNEQFF. The CDR3, as DNA: TGTGCCAGCAGCGCGGAGGGCAGGGGTAAAGCGTACAATGAGCAGTTCTTC.

The chain couples TRBV19 to TRBJ2-3; TRBD2 agrees at 11 bases. Losses at the gene ends were 6 bases for V and 4 bases for J; bases not matched to a gene: 3. The CDR3 loop spans 14 amino acids. CDR1 and CDR2 from the germline V gene are LNHDA and SQIVND (reference sequence). The CDR3: CASRLAGAPDTQYF. The CDR3 DNA is TGTGCCAGTAGACTAGCGGGAGCGCCAGATACGCAGTATTTT.

The chain links TRBV11-2 to TRBJ2-5; TRBD2 matches at 8 bases. The germline gives CDR1 SGHAT, CDR2 FQNNGV. The CDR3 runs 16 residues. V lost 5 bases to trimming and J lost 7 bases; unmatched junction nucleotides: 15. CDR3 region: CASSRAGGPGVGTQYF. CDR3 DNA sequence: TGTGCCAGCAGCCGGGCGGGAGGTCCGGGTGTCGGGACCCAGTACTTC.

J is TRBJ2-3 and V is TRBV14; TRBD1 matches at 11 bases. The CDR3 runs to 19 residues. The V segment lost 4 bases and the J segment 1 base; nucleotides outside the gene matches: 13. Germline values: CDR1 SGHDN, CDR2 FVKESK. The CDR3 DNA sequence: TGTGCCAGCAGCCCCTGGACAGGGGGCTTAGGTCTAGGCACAGATACGCAGTATTTT. It translates to CASSPWTGGLGLGTDTQYF.

This clone was counted between two and nine times. The chain employs TRBV27 and TRBJ2-5; 7 nucleotides agree with TRBD2. The V segment lost 1 base and the J segment 2 bases; nucleotides outside the gene matches: 7. In germline, CDR1 is MNHEY, CDR2 SMNVEV (reference sequence). The CDR3 is 16 amino acids. Here the CDR3 reads CASSLYWASGQETQYF. The CDR3 nucleotides are TGTGCCAGCAGTTTATATTGGGCTAGCGGACAAGAGACCCAGTACTTC.

This rearrangement joins TRBV5-4 to TRBJ2-1, with 7 positions matching TRBD1. Unmatched junction bases numbered 6, after V lost 3 bases and J lost 6 bases. Germline lookup yields CDR1 SGHNT and CDR2 YYREEE (reference sequence). This CDR3 has 14 residues. CDR3 sequence reads: CASSWGQSRNEQFF. Here the CDR3 DNA reads TGTGCCAGCAGCTGGGGACAGTCACGCAATGAGCAGTTCTTC.

This clone was observed once. The chain links TRBV7-9 to TRBJ2-3; D remains ambiguous. This CDR3 is built from 12 residues. V lost 5 bases to trimming and J lost 10 bases, with 13 bases between them. The germline CDR1 and CDR2 sequences are SEHNR and FQNEAQ (reference sequence). CDR3 region: CASSPRPWSQYF. The CDR3 DNA follows: TGTGCCAGCAGCCCCAGACCTTGGTCGCAGTATTTT.

About this clone itself: At one end, the junction sequence differs from germline, possibly due to a read error. The chain joins TRBV4-1 to TRBJ1-6; 9 nucleotides align to TRBD1. The CDR3 is made up of 17 amino acids. The germline V gene encodes CDR1 MGHRA and CDR2 YSYEKL. CDR3 bases: TGCGCCAGCAGCCAAGACCGACAGGGGGACTATGATTCACCCCTCCACTTT. It translates to CASSQDRQGDYDSPLHF.

This clone occurred once. At one of its ends the junction is not consistent with the germline gene, which may arise from a read error. The genes are TRBV30 and TRBJ2-7, with 9 bases lining up with TRBD1. This CDR3 has 13 amino acids. The V gene's germline CDR1 is GTSNPN and CDR2 SVGIG (reference sequence). CDR3 amino acids: CAWSKTTGTGYVF. CDR3 nucleotide sequence: TGTGCCTGGAGCAAGACAACCGGGACAGGGTATGTCTTC.

The rearrangement links TRBV9 to TRBJ2-1, with 7 nucleotides matching TRBD2. The germline V gene has CDR1 SGDLS and CDR2 YYNGEE. The CDR3 runs 16 residues. With 3 bases clipped from V and 8 bases from J, the junction kept 14 bases outside the gene matches. CDR3 residues: CASSDGIRGVGDEQFF. CDR3 sequence (DNA): TGTGCCAGCAGCGATGGGATACGGGGGGTAGGTGATGAGCAGTTCTTC.

J is TRBJ1-1 and V is TRBV7-2, with D unresolved. Trimming removed 4 bases from V and 4 bases from J, with 10 bases in between. The CDR3 contains 13 residues. Germline CDR1 SGHTA, CDR2 FQGNSA. CDR3 residues: CASSSTFGTEAFF. The CDR3 region has the DNA TGTGCCAGCAGCTCAACGTTCGGCACTGAAGCTTTCTTT.

This clone occurred once. The CDR3 DNA is TGTGCCAGCAGCGTAGGAGTTAGCTTAGGCACAGATACGCAGTATTTT. It specifies CASSVGVSLGTDTQYF. The chain joins TRBV9 to TRBJ2-3, with D uncertain. The CDR3 totals 16 residues. V was trimmed by 0 bases and J by 1 base, leaving 12 bases between them. The germline V gene encodes CDR1 SGDLS and CDR2 YYNGEE.

Written as DNA, the CDR3 is TGTGCCAGCAGTTCCCTCCTAGCGGGCTCCCCCTACGAGCAGTACTTC. Translation gives CASSSLLAGSPYEQYF. The rearrangement links TRBV27 to TRBJ2-7; 8 bases line up with TRBD2. From germline, CDR1 is MNHEY and CDR2 SMNVEV (reference sequence). The CDR3 has 16 amino acids. With V trimmed by 4 bases and J by 2 bases, 10 bases remained unmatched.